This T cell receptor (beta chain) was sequenced in a study of blood T cell repertoires in COVID-19. Study background: T cells, B-cell-depleted T cells, or PBMCs provided the cDNA or gDNA that served as material.

With respect to this clone: A junction boundary mismatches the germline segment, possibly from a read error.

Germline V CDR1 and CDR2: SNHLY, FYNNEI. CDR3 length: 13 residues. Authors' processing steps: Quantification of nucleated cells was approximated via reference gene primer amplification. Only in-frame clones appear in the TCRdb table, and some are missing; sequencing was by immunoSEQ multiplex PCR. V, J and clone size are taken as reported in that table, and D and trimming were inferred from the DNA itself. The sample contains around 250,000 clones, about 82% of which appear only once. The sequence came from a woman of 80 years or more with COVID-19, enrolled during active disease. The gene calls are TRBV2 and TRBJ1-2, with D possibly being TRBD1 (6 bases). Sequenced input: peripheral blood. The CDR3 protein is CARSRGGRHGYTF. The CDR3, as DNA: TGTGCCCGCAGTAGGGGGGGGCGGCACGGCTACACCTTC.